A selection of T cell receptor beta chains follows, all from one sample in a study of T cells in Graves' hyperthyroidism and ophthalmopathy. One entry per CDR3 protein, called by TCRdb with MiXCR from the multiplex PCR reads. This table has around 340,000 distinct CDR3 sequences, 17% appearing once. The sequenced sample consisted of blood. The receptors come from a woman aged 30 to 39 with Graves' hyperthyroidism that later progressed to Graves' ophthalmopathy. Both conserved end residues are part of each CDR3. D genes are given only for firm matches. The size entry is marked missing in some rows and otherwise reads once, few, many or a size class.

>TRBV5-1|TRBD1|TRBJ1-1|few
CASSLGQGYEAFF
TGCGCCAGCAGCTTAGGACAGGGATATGAAGCTTTCTTT
>TRBV5-1|.|TRBJ2-1|many
CASNFDRKSEQFF
TGCGCCAGCAACTTCGACAGAAAAAGTGAGCAGTTCTTC
>TRBV5-5|TRBD2|TRBJ2-3|many
CASSHLPGLAGDGADTQYF
TGTGCCAGCAGCCACCTACCGGGACTAGCGGGAGACGGGGCAGATACGCAGTATTTT
>TRBV28|TRBD1|TRBJ2-7|many
CASSSSTRQGEQYF
TGTGCCAGCAGTTCGTCGACCCGACAGGGCGAGCAGTACTTC
>TRBV27|.|TRBJ2-2|.
CASSYYGELFF
TGTGCCAGCAGTTATTACGGGGAGCTGTTTTTT
>TRBV7-2|TRBD1|TRBJ2-5|many
CASSSMSGTGSPQETQYF
TGTGCCAGCAGCTCGATGAGCGGGACAGGGTCCCCCCAAGAGACCCAGTACTTC
>TRBV24-1|TRBD1|TRBJ1-5|.
CATSDPGQGNQPQHF
TGTGCCACCAGTGACCCTGGACAGGGGAATCAGCCCCAGCATTTT
>TRBV6-2/TRBV6-3|.|TRBJ2-1|many
CASSYSPRALTGNEQFF
TGTGCCAGCAGTTACTCCCCCCGGGCCCTGACCGGGAATGAGCAGTTCTTC
>TRBV18|.|TRBJ2-6|.
CASSPARDSGANVLTF
TGTGCCAGCTCACCGGCCCGGGACTCTGGGGCCAACGTCCTGACTTTC
>TRBV18|.|TRBJ1-1|many
CASSPQPSRNTEAFF
TGTGCCAGCTCACCTCAACCATCACGGAACACTGAAGCTTTCTTT
>TRBV3-1|.|TRBJ1-1|many
CASSQTGVTEAFF
TGTGCCAGCAGCCAGACCGGGGTCACTGAAGCTTTCTTT
>TRBV30|TRBD1|TRBJ2-1|few
CAWTGGNEQFF
TGTGCCTGGACAGGGGGCAATGAGCAGTTCTTC
>TRBV6-5|.|TRBJ1-2|.
CASSYSGGGNGYTF
TGTGCCAGCAGTTACTCCGGGGGGGGCAATGGCTACACCTTC
>TRBV6-2/TRBV6-3|.|TRBJ2-3|many
CASSQPWGADDTQYF
TGTGCCAGCAGTCAACCTTGGGGTGCAGATGATACGCAGTATTTT
>TRBV28|TRBD1|TRBJ1-6|many
CASSFHGTASYNSPLHF
TGTGCCAGCAGTTTCCACGGGACAGCCTCCTATAATTCACCCCTCCACTTT
>TRBV6-1|TRBD2|TRBJ2-1|many
CASSGTSGYNEQFF
TGTGCCAGCAGTGGGACTAGCGGGTACAATGAGCAGTTCTTC
>TRBV30|TRBD1|TRBJ1-2|many
CAWSGDRGWYGYTF
TGTGCCTGGAGTGGGGACAGGGGGTGGTATGGCTACACCTTC